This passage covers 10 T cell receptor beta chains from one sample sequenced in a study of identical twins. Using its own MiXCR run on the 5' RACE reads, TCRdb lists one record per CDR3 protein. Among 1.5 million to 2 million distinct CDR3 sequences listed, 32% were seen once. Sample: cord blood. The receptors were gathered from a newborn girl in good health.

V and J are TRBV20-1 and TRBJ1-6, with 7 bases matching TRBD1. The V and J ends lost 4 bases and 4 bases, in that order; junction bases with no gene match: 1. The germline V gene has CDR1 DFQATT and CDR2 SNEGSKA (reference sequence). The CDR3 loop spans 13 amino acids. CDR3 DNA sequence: TGCAGTGCTAAGACAGGGTATAATTCACCCCTCCACTTT. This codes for CSAKTGYNSPLHF.

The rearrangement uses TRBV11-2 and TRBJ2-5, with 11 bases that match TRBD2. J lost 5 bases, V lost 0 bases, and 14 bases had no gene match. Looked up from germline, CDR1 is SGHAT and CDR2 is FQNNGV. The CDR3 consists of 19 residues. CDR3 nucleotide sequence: TGTGCCAGCAGCTTAGATACACGGGTTACTAGCGGGGGATGGGAGACCCAGTACTTC. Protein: CASSLDTRVTSGGWETQYF.

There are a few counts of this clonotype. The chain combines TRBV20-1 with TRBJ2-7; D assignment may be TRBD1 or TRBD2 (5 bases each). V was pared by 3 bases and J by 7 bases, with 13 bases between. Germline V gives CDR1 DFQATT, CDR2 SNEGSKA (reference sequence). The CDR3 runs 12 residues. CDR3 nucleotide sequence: TGCAGTGCTAGGGGACCTATCAAGGAGCAGTACTTC. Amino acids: CSARGPIKEQYF.

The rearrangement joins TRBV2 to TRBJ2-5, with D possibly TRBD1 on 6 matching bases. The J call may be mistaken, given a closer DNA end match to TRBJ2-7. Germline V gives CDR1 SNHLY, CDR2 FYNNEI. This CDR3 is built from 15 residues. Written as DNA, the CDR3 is TGTGCCAGCAGTCTGACCCAGGGGATCTCGTACGAGCAGTACTTC. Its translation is CASSLTQGISYEQYF.

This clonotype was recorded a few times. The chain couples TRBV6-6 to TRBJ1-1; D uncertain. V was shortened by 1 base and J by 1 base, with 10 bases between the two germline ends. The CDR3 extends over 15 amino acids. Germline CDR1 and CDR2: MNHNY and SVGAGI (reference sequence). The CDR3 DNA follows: TGTGCCAGCAGTTACTTGGGTCGGAGGAACACTGAAGCTTTCTTT. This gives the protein CASSYLGRRNTEAFF.

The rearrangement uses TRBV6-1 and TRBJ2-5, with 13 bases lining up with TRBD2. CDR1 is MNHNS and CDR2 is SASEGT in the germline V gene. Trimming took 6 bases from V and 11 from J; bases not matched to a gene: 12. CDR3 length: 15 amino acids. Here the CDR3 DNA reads TGTGCCAGCAGGGGGACTAGCGGGACATACAATGAGCAGTACTTC. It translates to CASRGTSGTYNEQYF.

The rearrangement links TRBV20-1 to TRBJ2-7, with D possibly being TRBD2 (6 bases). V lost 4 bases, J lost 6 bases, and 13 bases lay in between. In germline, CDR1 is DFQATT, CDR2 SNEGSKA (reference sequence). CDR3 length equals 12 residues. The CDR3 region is CSAIRLGGEQYF. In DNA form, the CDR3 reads TGCAGTGCTATAAGACTAGGAGGCGAGCAGTACTTC.

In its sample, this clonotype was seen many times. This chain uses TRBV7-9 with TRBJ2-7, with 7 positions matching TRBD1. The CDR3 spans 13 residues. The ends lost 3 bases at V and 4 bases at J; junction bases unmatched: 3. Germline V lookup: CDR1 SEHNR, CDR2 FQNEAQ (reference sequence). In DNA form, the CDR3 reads TGTGCCAGCAGCTTTACAGGGGAATACGAGCAGTACTTC. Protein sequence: CASSFTGEYEQYF.

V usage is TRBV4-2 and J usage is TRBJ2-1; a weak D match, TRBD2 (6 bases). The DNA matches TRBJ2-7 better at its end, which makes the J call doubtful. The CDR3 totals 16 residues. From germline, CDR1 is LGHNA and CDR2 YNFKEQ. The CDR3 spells CASSQESSATYNEQYF. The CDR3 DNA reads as TGTGCCAGCAGCCAGGAGTCTAGCGCCACCTACAATGAGCAGTACTTC.

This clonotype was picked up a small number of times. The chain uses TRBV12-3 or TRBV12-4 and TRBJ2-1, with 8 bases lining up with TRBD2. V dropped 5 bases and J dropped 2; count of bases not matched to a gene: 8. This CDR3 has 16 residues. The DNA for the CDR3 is TGTGCCAGCAGTCCCGGTGATAGCGGGGCCTACAATGAGCAGTTCTTC. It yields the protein CASSPGDSGAYNEQFF.